This T cell receptor (beta chain) was identified in a study of shared clonotypes between healthy human individuals. Looking at the study overall: The cohort comprised two women and a few men. Their ages spanned 18 to 49 years. Broader study findings: Several donors held about 5% of naive CD4 clonotypes in common.

For this clone: What it recognizes is unknown.

V gave up 5 bases and J gave up 9 bases; unmatched junction bases: 10. This CDR3 contains 14 residues. Germline loops: CDR1 KGHSH, CDR2 LQKENI. The table came from immunoSEQ multiplex PCR; TCRdb's copy has only in-frame clones and leaves some out. The sample holds about 1.5 million clones, approximately 98% seen once. Every contributor of samples was a Caucasian grown-up residing in Nashville, Tennessee. The clonotype originates from a man aged 30-40 years in good health. The chain couples TRBV18 to TRBJ2-1; TRBD2 agrees at 7 bases. Sequenced sample: naive CD4+ T cells sorted from blood. The subset here: CD45RA+ positively selected. The chain's CDR3 is CASSLRAGSGEQFF. DNA for the CDR3: TGTGCCAGCTCATTAAGAGCGGGAAGCGGTGAGCAGTTCTTC.